These 29 T cell receptor beta chains originate from one sample sequenced in a study of cytomegalovirus exposure and HLA in healthy donors. A multiplex PCR was run with 60 Vbeta primers and 13 Jbeta primers. Using immunoSEQ multiplex PCR, the repertoire was profiled, and TCRdb retains in-frame clones only, with some absent. The sample holds 180,000 or so clones, approximately 78% seen once. The sample comprised PBMCs. Source of these receptors: a woman aged 45-65 years in good health and CMV-seropositive.

This clone turned up a few times. The chain is built from TRBV5-1 and TRBJ1-3; D is perhaps TRBD1 (6 bases). Between the trimmed V and J ends, which lost 0 bases and 0 bases, there was a span of 13 bases. The CDR3 is 17 residues long. Germline-derived CDR1 and CDR2 are SGHRS and YFSETQ. The CDR3 DNA reads as TGCGCCAGCAGCTTGGGAAGGGGGACCAGCTCTGGAAACACCATATATTTT. This translates into CASSLGRGTSSGNTIYF.

The chain uses TRBV4-1 and TRBJ2-5, with TRBD2 identical over 10 bases. Germline CDR1 is MGHRA and CDR2 is YSYEKL. The ends lost 0 bases at V and 4 bases at J; junction bases unmatched: 8. This CDR3 has 17 amino acids. CDR3 amino acids: CASSQDRTSGSLETQYF. The CDR3 DNA is TGCGCCAGCAGCCAAGACCGGACTAGCGGTTCTTTAGAGACCCAGTACTTC.

A note on this clone: Mismatch with germline at one junction end may stem from a read error. The chain employs TRBV7-9 and TRBJ1-2; weak D call: TRBD1 (5 bases). From germline, CDR1 is SEHNR and CDR2 FQNEAQ (reference sequence). CDR3 size: 12 residues. In nucleotides, the CDR3 is TGTTCCAGCAGCCAAGTGGGGCCTGGCTACACCTTC. Its translation: CSSSQVGPGYTF.

The rearrangement links TRBV28 to TRBJ1-1; the D gene is possibly TRBD1 (6 bases). Germline V CDR1 and CDR2: MDHEN, SYDVKM. CDR3 length equals 12 residues. Deletions cut 3 bases from V and 11 bases from J, with 13 bases between. The CDR3 is CASSFRGFVAFF. CDR3 in DNA: TGTGCCAGCAGTTTCAGGGGTTTTGTGGCTTTCTTT. Together with reference TRBV28 and TRBJ1-1, the CDR3 gives the full variable domain: DVKVTQSSRYLVKRTGEKVFLECVQDMDHENMFWYRQDPGLGLRLIYFSYDVKMKEKGDIPEGYSVSREKKERFSLILESASTNQTSMYLCASSFRGFVAFFGQGTRLTVV.

This chain joins TRBV5-1 and TRBJ1-2; weak D call: TRBD1 (5 bases). V gave up 5 bases and J gave up 7 bases, with 18 bases separating them. The CDR3 is 14 residues long. The germline gives CDR1 SGHRS, CDR2 YFSETQ. As DNA, the CDR3 is TGCGCCAGCAGTGGGGCCCCTGGCGAGACTGGCTACACCTTC. Protein product: CASSGAPGETGYTF.

This chain's CDR3 is CASSLGTGLTNEKLFF. CDR3 DNA sequence: TGTGCCAGCAGCCTGGGGACAGGGCTTACTAATGAAAAACTGTTTTTT. The V gene is TRBV7-9, the J gene TRBJ1-4, with 9 bases fitting TRBD1. V trimming: 5 bases; J trimming: 2 bases; junction bases outside the gene matches: 6. This CDR3 has 16 residues. CDR1 and CDR2 (germline): SEHNR, FQNEAQ (reference sequence). Full variable domain (missing parts from reference TRBV7-9 and TRBJ1-4): DTGVSQNPRHKITKRGQNVTFRCDPISEHNRLYWYRQTLGQGPEFLTYFQNEAQLEKSRLLSDRFSAERPKGSFSTLEIQRTEQGDSAMYLCASSLGTGLTNEKLFFGSGTQLSVL.

The chain carries TRBV19 and TRBJ2-3; the match to TRBD2 covers 11 bases. V was clipped by 7 bases and J by 2 bases; unmatched bases: 5. This CDR3 has 15 amino acids. Per the germline V gene, CDR1 is LNHDA and CDR2 is SQIVND (reference sequence). The CDR3 loop is CASKIAGGITDTQYF. CDR3 nucleotides: TGTGCCAGTAAAATAGCGGGGGGGATCACAGATACGCAGTATTTT.

This clone occurred a few times. The gene calls are TRBV7-9 and TRBJ1-6; the D is unclear. Germline V gives CDR1 SEHNR, CDR2 FQNEAQ (reference sequence). V gave up 5 bases and J gave up 15 bases, with 14 bases separating them. This CDR3 is built from 12 residues. The CDR3 nucleotides are TGTGCCAGCAGCCCAGGACTGTACGTCCTCCACTTT. Its translation: CASSPGLYVLHF.

The table lists this clone with a count of one. This chain joins TRBV11-2 and TRBJ2-7, with D perhaps matching TRBD2 (5 bases). The CDR3 runs to 13 residues. Looked up from germline, CDR1 is SGHAT and CDR2 is FQNNGV. Trimming cost V 5 bases and J 6 bases, with 14 bases left between them. Here the CDR3 DNA reads TGTGCCAGCAGCCGCAGAGGGATCGGCGAGCAGTACTTC. Residues: CASSRRGIGEQYF.

The CDR3 DNA reads TGTGCCAGTAGCCCTCGGGACAGGGGGCTCCAAGAGACCCAGTACTTC. This gives the protein CASSPRDRGLQETQYF. The chain couples TRBV19 to TRBJ2-5; 12 bases match TRBD1. With 6 bases clipped from V and 1 base from J, the junction kept 6 bases outside the gene matches. The CDR3 sequence is 16 residues long. Germline V gene data show CDR1 as LNHDA and CDR2 as SQIVND (reference sequence).

The gene calls are TRBV10-2 and TRBJ1-2; TRBD1 aligns across 7 bases. Germline loops: CDR1 WSHSY, CDR2 SAAADI. After removal of 0 bases from V and 3 bases from J, the junction contained 7 bases not matched to a gene. CDR3 length equals 16 residues. The CDR3: CASSESRGQFHYGYTF. The CDR3 coding sequence is TGCGCCAGCAGTGAGTCACGGGGACAGTTTCACTATGGCTACACCTTC.

The sample holds a few counts of this clone. The V and J genes are TRBV9 and TRBJ2-5; the match to TRBD2 covers 7 bases. The CDR3 spans 13 residues. V was clipped by 2 bases and J by 9 bases; unmatched bases: 7. Germline CDR1 and CDR2: SGDLS and YYNGEE. The DNA for the CDR3 is TGTGCCAGCAGCGTTCAAGGGGAGGGTGCCCAGTACTTC. Amino acid sequence: CASSVQGEGAQYF.

The chain combines TRBV5-1 with TRBJ1-2, with D possibly TRBD1 on 5 matching bases. Germline loops: CDR1 SGHRS, CDR2 YFSETQ. The germline V and J ends were trimmed by 5 bases and 7 bases, with 21 bases remaining between them. This CDR3 has 15 amino acids. DNA for the CDR3: TGCGCCAGCAGTAGCGGGTCTGGGGCTTACAGTGGCTACACCTTC. It specifies CASSSGSGAYSGYTF.

This sequence joins TRBV4-2 and TRBJ2-7, with 9 bases fitting TRBD1. This CDR3 contains 17 residues. With V trimmed by 3 bases and J by 6 bases, 15 bases remained unmatched. Germline V lookup: CDR1 LGHNA, CDR2 YNFKEQ. This CDR3 is CASSQRETGGGPGEQYF. The DNA of the CDR3 is TGTGCCAGCAGCCAGCGTGAAACAGGGGGCGGCCCTGGCGAGCAGTACTTC.

This rearrangement joins TRBV5-1 to TRBJ1-4, with 10 bases lining up with TRBD1. The V gene's germline CDR1 is SGHRS and CDR2 YFSETQ. This CDR3 has 16 amino acids. With V trimmed by 4 bases and J by 11 bases, 14 bases remained unmatched. The DNA of the CDR3 is TGCGCCAGCAGCGCCGGAAAGGGACAGGGGATAGGGAAACTGTTTTTT. This sequence encodes CASSAGKGQGIGKLFF.

The V gene is TRBV18, the J gene TRBJ1-4; 9 nucleotides line up with TRBD1. CDR1 KGHSH and CDR2 LQKENI come from the germline V gene. Trimming removed 4 bases from V and 8 bases from J; junction bases left unmatched: 11. The CDR3 is 16 residues long. The CDR3 coding sequence is TGTGCCAGCTCACTCACGGGACAGGGATTTGAAGAAAAACTGTTTTTT. This codes for CASSLTGQGFEEKLFF.

This chain uses TRBV19 with TRBJ2-1; TRBD2 matches at 16 bases. The J segment lost 0 bases and the V segment lost 7 bases, leaving 6 bases of the junction unmatched. CDR1 is LNHDA and CDR2 is SQIVND in the germline V gene (reference sequence). This CDR3 region has 18 residues. The CDR3 coding sequence is TGTGCCAGTATGAGGGGACTAGCGGGGGGGAGCTCCTACAATGAGCAGTTCTTC. Its translation is CASMRGLAGGSSYNEQFF. The entire variable domain, with the rest obtained from reference TRBV19 and TRBJ2-1, is as follows: DGGITQSPKYLFRKEGQNVTLSCEQNLNHDAMYWYRQDPGQGLRLIYYSQIVNDFQKGDIAEGYSVSREKKESFPLTVTSAQKNPTAFYLCASMRGLAGGSSYNEQFFGPGTRLTVL.

J is TRBJ2-1 and V is TRBV7-2; 11 bases match TRBD1. The length of the CDR3 is 15 residues. The ends lost 6 bases at V and 6 bases at J; junction bases unmatched: 7. The V gene's germline CDR1 is SGHTA and CDR2 FQGNSA. The CDR3 DNA is TGTGCCAGCAGACATGGGACAGGGGGGGCCAATGAGCAGTTCTTC. Protein: CASRHGTGGANEQFF.

This sequence joins TRBV7-3 and TRBJ2-2; D not certain. The V gene lost 4 bases and the J gene lost 4 bases, with 4 bases spanning the gap. Germline CDR1 is SGHTA and CDR2 is FQGTGA. The CDR3 is 12 amino acids. The DNA for the CDR3 is TGTGCCAGCAGCTCTTTCACCGGGGAGCTGTTTTTT. It encodes CASSSFTGELFF.

The chain uses TRBV2 and TRBJ2-1; D possibly corresponds to TRBD1 (5 bases). Trimming pared 4 bases from V and 9 bases from J, leaving 13 bases between. CDR3 length: 13 amino acids. The V gene's germline CDR1 is SNHLY and CDR2 FYNNEI. DNA of the CDR3: TGTGCCAGCAGTGGCCTACAAGGGGCTGAGCAGTTCTTC. This codes for CASSGLQGAEQFF.

This sequence joins TRBV19 and TRBJ2-1, with 8 bases fitting TRBD2. The CDR3 has 19 residues. The V gene end was trimmed by 1 base and the J gene end by 4 bases; junction bases not matched to a gene: 15. Germline V gives CDR1 LNHDA, CDR2 SQIVND (reference sequence). The chain's CDR3 is CASSIGVKRGLRAYNEQFF. CDR3 bases: TGTGCCAGTAGTATAGGGGTTAAGCGGGGGCTAAGGGCGTACAATGAGCAGTTCTTC.

In DNA, the CDR3 is TGTGCCATCAGAGCCCTAGCGGACCCCTACAATGAGCAGTTCTTC. This sequence encodes CAIRALADPYNEQFF. The J gene is TRBJ2-1, the V gene TRBV6-5, with 7 positions matching TRBD2. Germline-derived CDR1 and CDR2 are MNHEY and SVGAGI. J gave up 2 bases and V 10 bases, and 11 bases lay outside the gene matches. The CDR3 spans 15 residues.

V usage is TRBV5-6 and J usage is TRBJ1-2; TRBD1 matches at 9 bases. The ends lost 2 bases at V and 0 bases at J; junction bases unmatched: 11. The CDR3 runs 18 residues. The V gene's germline CDR1 is SGHDT and CDR2 YYEEEE. For the CDR3, the DNA is TGTGCCAGCAGCTTACAGGGGGCCCCATGGGGTACTAACTATGGCTACACCTTC. It is translated as CASSLQGAPWGTNYGYTF.

This chain joins TRBV2 and TRBJ1-4; D unclear. The germline V gene has CDR1 SNHLY and CDR2 FYNNEI. Trimming left V 6 bases short and J 1 base short, with 21 bases between. The CDR3 covers 18 residues. The CDR3 DNA is TGTGCCAGCAGACGAGGGTTGACCCAAGGAGGAACTAATGAAAAACTGTTTTTT. Translated: CASRRGLTQGGTNEKLFF.

This chain links TRBV19 with TRBJ2-5, with 7 nucleotides matching TRBD1. The CDR3 covers 14 residues. In germline, CDR1 is LNHDA, CDR2 SQIVND (reference sequence). Trimming took 6 bases from V and 0 from J; bases not matched to a gene: 4. In nucleotides, the CDR3 is TGTGCCAGTAGCACTCAGGGGGACCAAGAGACCCAGTACTTC. Translating gives CASSTQGDQETQYF. The full variable domain, rest sourced from reference TRBV19 and TRBJ2-5, is DGGITQSPKYLFRKEGQNVTLSCEQNLNHDAMYWYRQDPGQGLRLIYYSQIVNDFQKGDIAEGYSVSREKKESFPLTVTSAQKNPTAFYLCASSTQGDQETQYFGPGTRLLVL.

The CDR3 spells CASSQDNAGVNEKLFF. The CDR3 region has the DNA TGTGCCAGCAGCCAAGATAACGCAGGGGTTAATGAAAAACTGTTTTTT. The genes are TRBV4-2 and TRBJ1-4; possibly TRBD1 for D (6 bases). V shed 0 bases and J shed 4 bases, with 12 bases lying between them. Germline V gene data show CDR1 as LGHNA and CDR2 as YNFKEQ. The CDR3 totals 16 residues.

This clone was recorded a few times. The chain uses TRBV18 and TRBJ1-2; 12 nucleotides match TRBD1. Germline V gene lookup returns CDR1 KGHSH and CDR2 LQKENI. V lost 2 bases and J lost 4; bases outside the gene matches: 14. The CDR3 is made up of 19 amino acids. This CDR3 is CASSPYASGTGGTVYGYTF. CDR3 nucleotides: TGTGCCAGCTCACCATACGCCTCCGGGACAGGGGGCACAGTCTATGGCTACACCTTC. Supplemented by reference TRBV18 and TRBJ1-2, the full variable domain reads NAGVMQNPRHLVRRRGQEARLRCSPMKGHSHVYWYRQLPEEGLKFMVYLQKENIIDESGMPKERFSAEFPKEGPSILRIQQVVRGDSAAYFCASSPYASGTGGTVYGYTFGSGTRLTVV.

CDR3 loop: CASSHLLGRIGDTQYF. CDR3 coding DNA: TGCGCCAGCAGCCACCTTTTAGGGAGGATAGGAGATACGCAGTATTTT. The chain links TRBV4-1 to TRBJ2-3, with D possibly being TRBD2 (6 bases). V gave up 3 bases and J gave up 5 bases, with 18 bases separating them. From germline, CDR1 is MGHRA and CDR2 YSYEKL. The CDR3 has 16 residues.

This sequence joins TRBV10-3 and TRBJ2-3; 14 nucleotides line up with TRBD2. The CDR3 runs to 17 residues. J gave up 1 base and V 6 bases, and 6 bases lay outside the gene matches. Germline CDR1 ENHRY, CDR2 SYGVKD. CDR3 bases: TGTGCCATCAGCCGACTAGCGGGAGGGCCGGGCACAGATACGCAGTATTTT. Encoded protein: CAISRLAGGPGTDTQYF.